This T cell receptor beta chain was obtained from a study of yellow fever vaccine responses in identical twins. Each CDR3 protein gets one entry after TCRdb re-called the RT-PCR reads with MiXCR. This table has about 1,200 distinct CDR3 sequences, roughly nine tenths appearing once. There are 15 residues in the CDR3. Germline V gene data show CDR1 as MDHEN and CDR2 as SYDVKM. Trimming cost V 7 bases and J 4 bases, with 17 bases left between them. The rearrangement uses TRBV28 and TRBJ1-3; unclear D gene. The input for sequencing was T cells from blood (PBMCs), unsorted or a sorted subset (not recorded which), taken before or after yellow fever vaccination (not recorded which). The sequence came from a female donor who received the yellow fever vaccine. The CDR3 bases are TGTGCCAGCACTCTTATTACCGGGTTGGGAAACACCATATATTTT. This sequence encodes CASTLITGLGNTIYF.